A selection of T cell receptor beta chains follows, all from one sample in a study of response to subunit inactivated influenza vaccine. One entry per CDR3 protein, called by TCRdb with MiXCR from the RT-PCR reads. The sample includes 650,000 to 850,000 distinct CDR3 sequences, around 13% of them seen just once. The sample here was PBMCs from blood, taken around 15 days before vaccination. All receptors derive from a man aged 50-60 years who received an inactivated influenza vaccine. Each CDR3 is given with its conserved first and last residue. D genes are given only for firm matches. Size values are once, few and many counts, or a class for expanded clones, and some rows have none.

>TRBV10-3|.|TRBD1|TRBJ1-1
TGTGCCATCAGTAGGACAGGAGAGGACACTGAAGCTTTCTTT
CAISRTGEDTEAFF
>TRBV28|.|TRBD1|TRBJ2-2
TGTGCCAGCACCCCAGGGACAGCTAGAGGGAACACCGGGGAGCTGTTTTTT
CASTPGTARGNTGELFF
>TRBV20-1|.|.|TRBJ1-2
TGCAGTGCTAGAGATCCATCCAAAGGGGTCGGTACTAACTATGGCTACACCTTC
CSARDPSKGVGTNYGYTF
>TRBV19|few|.|TRBJ2-3
TGTGCCAGTACCCTCGCTGGGCTCTCCACAGATACGCAGTATTTT
CASTLAGLSTDTQYF
>TRBV11-2|.|TRBD2|TRBJ2-1
TGTGCCAGCAGCTCACTTCCGGGACTAGCGGGGGCGAACAATGAGCAGTTCTTC
CASSSLPGLAGANNEQFF
>TRBV29-1|few|.|TRBJ1-5
TGCAGCGTTACGGTGGACGGATACAATCAGCCCCAGCATTTT
CSVTVDGYNQPQHF
>TRBV20-1|few|TRBD2|TRBJ2-7
TGCAGTGCCGCACTAGCGGGGGCCCCAAGGCAGTACTTC
CSAALAGAPRQYF
>TRBV19|.|.|TRBJ2-7
TGTGCCAGTAGTCGACGGACAGGGAGGGCCTACGAGCAGTACTTC
CASSRRTGRAYEQYF
>TRBV24-1|few|TRBD2|TRBJ2-3
TGTGCCACCAGTGATAGCGGGGGGACCACAGATACGCAGTATTTT
CATSDSGGTTDTQYF
>TRBV28|few|.|TRBJ1-6
TGTGCCAGCAGTTTATTGGCCTCGGGTTCACCCCTCCACTTT
CASSLLASGSPLHF
>TRBV29-1|few|.|TRBJ2-2
TGCAGCGTCGGACAGCTAACCGGGGAGCTGTTTTTT
CSVGQLTGELFF
>TRBV28|.|.|TRBJ2-7
TGTGCCAGCAGTTTATATGTGGGCGAGCAGTACTTC
CASSLYVGEQYF
>TRBV4-2|few|TRBD2|TRBJ2-3
TGTGCCAGCAGCCAAGCGCCCGGGACTAGCGGGAGGCAGGCGTCGACAGATACGCAGTATTTT
CASSQAPGTSGRQASTDTQYF
>TRBV5-1|few|.|TRBJ2-1
TGCGCCAGCAGCCCAACAGGGAACTCCTACAATGAGCAGTTCTTC
CASSPTGNSYNEQFF
>TRBV4-3|few|.|TRBJ2-7
TGCGCCAGCAGCCAATCTGTTGGGCCAGGGCGCTACGAGCAGTACTTC
CASSQSVGPGRYEQYF
>TRBV28|few|.|TRBJ1-2
TGTGCCAGCAGTTTGCAGGCTGGAAACTATGGCTACACCTTC
CASSLQAGNYGYTF
>TRBV7-2|.|.|TRBJ2-5
TGTGCCAGCGGCTTAGTTTTTGAGACCCAGTACTTC
CASGLVFETQYF
>TRBV7-3|few|TRBD2|TRBJ2-1
TGTGCCAGCAGCGCGACTAGCGGGAATCGAGAGCAGTTCTTC
CASSATSGNREQFF
>TRBV4-3|.|.|TRBJ1-2
TGCGCCAGCAGCCAAGATAGAGGGGAACGTAACTATGGCTACACCTTC
CASSQDRGERNYGYTF
>TRBV3-1|.|.|TRBJ2-1
TGTGCCAGCAGCCAAGATCACACAGGATCCTCCTACAATGAGCAGTTCTTC
CASSQDHTGSSYNEQFF
>TRBV20-1|.|TRBD1|TRBJ2-7
TGCAGTGCCGGTAACAGGGGTCTCTACGAGCAGTACTTC
CSAGNRGLYEQYF
>TRBV20-1|.|TRBD1|TRBJ1-2
TGCAGTGCCGGGCCGGGACAGGGGGATGGCTACACCTTC
CSAGPGQGDGYTF
>TRBV5-1|.|TRBD1|TRBJ2-2
TGCGCCAGCAGCCCCAAAACAGGGGCCTCCGGGGAGCTGTTTTTT
CASSPKTGASGELFF
>TRBV19|few|.|TRBJ1-1
TGTGCCAGTAGTACGGACGGTTCCATGAACACTGAAGCTTTCTTT
CASSTDGSMNTEAFF
>TRBV7-9|few|.|TRBJ2-5
TGTGCCAGCAGCGCGACAGGCCCTCTTAAAGAGACCCAGTACTTC
CASSATGPLKETQYF
>TRBV12-3/TRBV12-4|.|.|TRBJ2-3
TGTGCCAGCAGCCGTGGTTGGGATTCAGATACGCAGTATTTT
CASSRGWDSDTQYF
>TRBV5-1|.|.|TRBJ2-7
TGCGCCAGCAGCTTGTCTCTCGGGGGACTTATGGCCGAGCAGTACTTC
CASSLSLGGLMAEQYF
>TRBV29-1|few|.|TRBJ1-4
TGCAGCGCCGGTGGCGGAGGGCTTGAAAAACTGTTTTTT
CSAGGGGLEKLFF
>TRBV4-1|few|.|TRBJ2-1
TGCGCCAGCAGCCGTGATGGTGAGCAGTTCTTC
CASSRDGEQFF
>TRBV20-1|few|TRBD2|TRBJ2-3
TGCAGTGCTAGAGATCCCCGGCGGGGGAGCACAGATACGCAGTATTTT
CSARDPRRGSTDTQYF
>TRBV4-3|many|.|TRBJ1-3
TGCGCCAGCAGCCAAGTAAGAGGAAACACCATATATTTT
CASSQVRGNTIYF
>TRBV2|once|TRBD2|TRBJ2-7
TGTGCCAGCAGACCCTCTAGCGGGAGATACGAGCAGTACTTC
CASRPSSGRYEQYF
>TRBV20-1|.|.|TRBJ2-7
TGCAGTGCTAGCTCCGGGACGGGAACCTACGAGCAGTACTTC
CSASSGTGTYEQYF
>TRBV3-1|few|TRBD2|TRBJ2-1
TGTGCCAGCAGCCAAGCCGGGACTAGCGGGAGCCAAAAGCAGTTCTTC
CASSQAGTSGSQKQFF
>TRBV12-3/TRBV12-4|.|TRBD1|TRBJ2-7
TGTGCCAGCAGTCCCCTATACCGGGACAGGGTGTTTGGCGAGCAGTACTTC
CASSPLYRDRVFGEQYF
>TRBV6-1|.|TRBD1|TRBJ2-1
TGTGCCAGCACGGGGACAGGGAAATCTGAGCAGTTCTTC
CASTGTGKSEQFF
>TRBV12-3/TRBV12-4|.|.|TRBJ2-7
TGTGCCAGCAACCGAGGGCGGGGACGCCACGAGCAGTACTTC
CASNRGRGRHEQYF
>TRBV5-1|.|TRBD2|TRBJ2-1
TGCGCCAGCAGCCCCTTTGCGGGAGTCGCAAATGAGCAGTTCTTC
CASSPFAGVANEQFF
>TRBV12-3/TRBV12-4|.|.|TRBJ2-7
TGTGCCAGCGGTTTCGGGCAGAGCCAATCCTACGAGCAGTACTTC
CASGFGQSQSYEQYF
>TRBV7-9|.|.|TRBJ2-5
TGTGCCAGCAGCTTCTGGGTGGAGCGGGAAGAGACCCAGTACTTC
CASSFWVEREETQYF
>TRBV19|.|TRBD1|TRBJ2-7
TGTGCCAGTAGTATCGACAGGGGGGCCGAGCAGTACTTC
CASSIDRGAEQYF
>TRBV9|few|TRBD2|TRBJ2-1
TGTGCCAGCAGCGTAAATCCGACTAGCGGTAACAATGAGCAGTTCTTC
CASSVNPTSGNNEQFF
>TRBV28|.|TRBD1|TRBJ2-7
TGTGCCAGCAGTTTGACCCGGGACAGGAACTACGAGCAGTACTTC
CASSLTRDRNYEQYF
>TRBV7-8|few|TRBD2|TRBJ2-7
TGTGCCAGCAGCCCCTCTGGACTAGCGATTACCTACGAGCAGTACTTC
CASSPSGLAITYEQYF
>TRBV6-1|.|.|TRBJ2-1
TGTGCCAGCAGACAGGAGAGGATAGGAAGTGAGCAGTTCTTC
CASRQERIGSEQFF
>TRBV7-9|.|.|TRBJ1-1
TGTGCCGGAATGGGACTCCTGGGGGACACTGAAGCTTTCTTT
CAGMGLLGDTEAFF
>TRBV28|few|TRBD1|TRBJ2-7
TGTGCCAGCAGTACCGCCGGGACAGCTTCCTACGAGCAGTACTTC
CASSTAGTASYEQYF
>TRBV27|.|.|TRBJ2-5
TGTGCCAGCAGTTCCGGGGGTCGGGGGACCCAGTACTTC
CASSSGGRGTQYF
>TRBV9|.|.|TRBJ2-1
TGTGCCAGCAGCGTAGAGGGGTCTGTAATATTGGTCAATGAGCAGTTCTTC
CASSVEGSVILVNEQFF
>TRBV7-8|.|.|TRBJ2-3
TGTGCCAGCAGCCCCACCCGGGCCGGGGTTAGCACAGATACGCAGTATTTT
CASSPTRAGVSTDTQYF